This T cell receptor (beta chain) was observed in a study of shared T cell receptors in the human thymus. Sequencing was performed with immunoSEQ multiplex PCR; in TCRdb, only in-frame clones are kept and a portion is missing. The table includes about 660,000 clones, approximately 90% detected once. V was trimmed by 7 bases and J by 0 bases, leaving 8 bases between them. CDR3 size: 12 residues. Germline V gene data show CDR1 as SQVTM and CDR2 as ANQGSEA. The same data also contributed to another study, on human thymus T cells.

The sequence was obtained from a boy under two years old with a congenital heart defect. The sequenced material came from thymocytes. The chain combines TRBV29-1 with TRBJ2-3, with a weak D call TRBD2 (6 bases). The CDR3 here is CSGGTSTDTQYF. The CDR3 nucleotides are TGCAGCGGAGGGACTAGCACAGATACGCAGTATTTT.